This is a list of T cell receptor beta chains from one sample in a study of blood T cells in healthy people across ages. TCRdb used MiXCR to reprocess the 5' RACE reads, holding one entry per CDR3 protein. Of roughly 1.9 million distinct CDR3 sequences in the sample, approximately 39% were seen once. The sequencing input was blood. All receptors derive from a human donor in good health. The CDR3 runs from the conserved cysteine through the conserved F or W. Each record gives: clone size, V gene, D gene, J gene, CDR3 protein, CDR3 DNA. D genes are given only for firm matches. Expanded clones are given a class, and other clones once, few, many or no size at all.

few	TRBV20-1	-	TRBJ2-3	CSAPRADTQYF	TGCAGTGCTCCTCGCGCAGATACGCAGTATTTT
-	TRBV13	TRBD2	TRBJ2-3	CASSLWTSGRTDTQYF	TGTGCCAGCAGCCTATGGACTAGCGGGAGGACAGATACGCAGTATTTT
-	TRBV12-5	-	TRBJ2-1	CASGLSSTNEQFF	TGTGCTAGTGGTTTGAGTTCGACCAATGAGCAGTTCTTC
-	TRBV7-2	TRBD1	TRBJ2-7	CASSSRTGNSYEQYF	TGTGCCAGCAGCTCTCGGACAGGAAACTCCTACGAGCAGTACTTC
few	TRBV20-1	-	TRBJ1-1	CSAWLPGSEAFF	TGCAGTGCTTGGTTACCAGGCTCTGAAGCTTTCTTT
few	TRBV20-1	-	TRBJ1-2	CSAREGVKNYGYTF	TGCAGTGCCCGCGAGGGGGTAAAGAACTATGGCTACACCTTC
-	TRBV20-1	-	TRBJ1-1	CSASRAGLGDTEAFF	TGCAGTGCCTCCCGGGCCGGCCTAGGGGACACTGAAGCTTTCTTT
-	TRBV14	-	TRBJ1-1	CASSQRGGANEAFF	TGTGCCAGCAGCCAAAGGGGGGGCGCGAATGAAGCTTTCTTT
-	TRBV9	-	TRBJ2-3	CASSLFPGSTDTQYF	TGTGCCAGCAGCCTCTTCCCGGGCTCCACAGATACGCAGTATTTT
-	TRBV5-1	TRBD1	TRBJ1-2	CASSLEAGQGDGYTF	TGCGCCAGCAGCTTGGAAGCAGGGCAGGGGGATGGCTACACCTTC
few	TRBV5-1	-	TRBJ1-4	CASRRANEKLFF	TGCGCCAGTCGACGGGCTAATGAAAAACTGTTTTTT
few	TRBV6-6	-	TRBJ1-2	CASSPVYGYTF	TGTGCCAGCAGTCCGGTGTATGGTTACACCTTC
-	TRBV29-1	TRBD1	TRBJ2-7	CSVEDKSDRDPYEQYF	TGCAGCGTTGAAGATAAGTCGGACAGGGATCCCTACGAGCAGTACTTC
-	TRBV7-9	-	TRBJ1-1	CASSSNMGTEAFF	TGTGCCAGCAGCTCAAACATGGGCACTGAAGCTTTCTTT
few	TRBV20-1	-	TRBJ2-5	CSARAQAGYQETQYF	TGCAGTGCTAGAGCCCAGGCCGGCTACCAAGAGACCCAGTACTTC
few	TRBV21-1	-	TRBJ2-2	CASSRTPGGVVDGELFF	TGTGCCAGCAGCAGGACACCTGGGGGTGTCGTGGACGGGGAGCTGTTTTTT